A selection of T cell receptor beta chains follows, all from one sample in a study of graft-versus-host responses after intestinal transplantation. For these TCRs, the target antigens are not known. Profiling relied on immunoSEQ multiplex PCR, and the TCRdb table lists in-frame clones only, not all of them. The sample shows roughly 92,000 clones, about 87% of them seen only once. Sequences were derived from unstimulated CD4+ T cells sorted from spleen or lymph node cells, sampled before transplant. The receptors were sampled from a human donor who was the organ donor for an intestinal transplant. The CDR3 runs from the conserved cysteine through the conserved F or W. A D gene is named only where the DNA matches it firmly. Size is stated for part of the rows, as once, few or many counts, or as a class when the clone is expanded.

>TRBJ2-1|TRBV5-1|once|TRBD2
TGCGCCAGCAGCTTGGGGGGCCTAGCGGGGATCTACAATGAGCAGTTCTTC
CASSLGGLAGIYNEQFF
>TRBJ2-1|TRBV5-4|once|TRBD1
TGTGCCAGCAGCCCCGACAGGGGGCTATACAATGAGCAGTTCTTC
CASSPDRGLYNEQFF
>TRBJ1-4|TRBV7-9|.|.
TGTGCCAGCAGCTTACACAATCTTGAAAAACTGTTTTTT
CASSLHNLEKLFF
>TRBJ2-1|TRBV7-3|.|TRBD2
TGTGCCAGCAGCTTAGCGGGACTAGATGAGCAGTTCTTC
CASSLAGLDEQFF
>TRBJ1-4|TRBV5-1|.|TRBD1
TGCGCCAGCAGCTGGACAGGTCCGGGTGAAAAACTGTTTTTT
CASSWTGPGEKLFF
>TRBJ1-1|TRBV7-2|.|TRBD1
TGTGCCAGCAGCACCCACGGACAGGGGGCGCCGGCTTTCTTT
CASSTHGQGAPAFF
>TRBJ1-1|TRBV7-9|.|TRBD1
TGTGCCAGCAGCTCAACAGGGGGTAGGAACACTGAAGCTTTCTTT
CASSSTGGRNTEAFF
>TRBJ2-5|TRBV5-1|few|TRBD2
TGCGCCAGCAGCTTGGAAAGCGGGGGGGCAGTGACCCAGTACTTC
CASSLESGGAVTQYF
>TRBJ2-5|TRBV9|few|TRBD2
TGTGCCAGCAGCGCCCGACTAGCGGGAGGGGAGACCCAGTACTTC
CASSARLAGGETQYF
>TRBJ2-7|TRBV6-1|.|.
TGTGCCAGCAGTGAAAGGGAGTCATACGAGCAGTACTTC
CASSERESYEQYF
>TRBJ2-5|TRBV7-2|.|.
TGTGCCAGCAGCTCCCGGTTTAGCGGACCTCAGGGAGAGACCCAGTACTTC
CASSSRFSGPQGETQYF
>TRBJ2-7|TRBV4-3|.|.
TGCGCCAGCAGCCATGATCCGGGACTGCGCTACGAGCAGTACTTC
CASSHDPGLRYEQYF
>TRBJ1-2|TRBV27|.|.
TGTGCCAGCAAAACTTTGGAGGGTTATGGCTACACCTTC
CASKTLEGYGYTF
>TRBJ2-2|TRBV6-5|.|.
TGTGCCACCGCAAAAAAAGGGGTCCCAACCGGGGAGCTGTTTTTT
CATAKKGVPTGELFF
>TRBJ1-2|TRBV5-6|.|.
TGTGCCAGCAGCTTCGGACAGAACTATGGCTACACCTTC
CASSFGQNYGYTF
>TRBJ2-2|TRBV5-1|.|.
TGCGCCAGCAGCTTGGGGGTAGGGACACCAACCGGGGAGCTGTTTTTT
CASSLGVGTPTGELFF
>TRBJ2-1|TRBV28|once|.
TGTGCCAGCGAGGAGGGGGGGGGCCGTTACAATGAGCAGTTCTTC
CASEEGGGRYNEQFF
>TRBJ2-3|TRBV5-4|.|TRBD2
TGTGCCAGCAGCTTAACTAGCGAGACGCAGTATTTT
CASSLTSETQYF
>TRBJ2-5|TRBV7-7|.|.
TGTGCTAGCAGCTTAGTACCGGGACAAGAGACCCAGTACTTC
CASSLVPGQETQYF
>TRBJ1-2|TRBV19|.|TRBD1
TGTGCCAGTAGTACCGGACAGGGGGAATCGTATGGCTACACCTTC
CASSTGQGESYGYTF
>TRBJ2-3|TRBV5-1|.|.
TGCGCCAGCAGCTTAGACAAATACACAGATACGCAGTATTTT
CASSLDKYTDTQYF
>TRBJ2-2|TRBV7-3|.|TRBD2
TGTGCCAGCAGCCCAGCGGGAACCTGGGCCGGGGAGCTGTTTTTT
CASSPAGTWAGELFF
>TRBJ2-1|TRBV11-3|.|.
TGTGCCAGCAGCTTAGTGCGGGGCGGTGAGCAGTTCTTC
CASSLVRGGEQFF
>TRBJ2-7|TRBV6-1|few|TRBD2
TGTGCCAGCAGGGGGACTAGCGGCTACTACGAGCAGTACTTC
CASRGTSGYYEQYF
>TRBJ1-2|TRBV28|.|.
TGTGCCAGCAGTGAGACAGGATATGGCTACACCTTC
CASSETGYGYTF
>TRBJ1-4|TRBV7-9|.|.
TGTGCCAGCAGCTTACAGGGTCGGACTAATGAAAAACTGTTTTTT
CASSLQGRTNEKLFF
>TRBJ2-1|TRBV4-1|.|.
TGCGCCAGCAGCCAAGTTACGGGGAGCTCCTACAATGAGCAGTTCTTC
CASSQVTGSSYNEQFF
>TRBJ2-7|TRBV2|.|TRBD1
TGTGCCAGTGGACAGGGTTGGTACGAGCAGTACTTC
CASGQGWYEQYF
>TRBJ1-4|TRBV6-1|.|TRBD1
TGTGCCAGCAGTGAGACCGGGACAGGGAATGAAAAACTGTTTTTT
CASSETGTGNEKLFF
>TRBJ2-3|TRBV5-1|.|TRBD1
TGCGCCAGCAGCTTGGACAGGGGTACAGATACGCAGTATTTT
CASSLDRGTDTQYF
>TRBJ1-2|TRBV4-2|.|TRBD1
TGTGCCAGCAGCCAAGAGGGCAGGGGGCGCGATGGCTACACCTTC
CASSQEGRGRDGYTF
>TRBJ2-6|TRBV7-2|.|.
TGTGCCAGCAATTTCCGGACAGGGGCCAACGTCCTGACTTTC
CASNFRTGANVLTF
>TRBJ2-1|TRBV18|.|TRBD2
TGTGCCAGCTCACCAACTCTAGCGGGATCCCATGAGCAGTTCTTC
CASSPTLAGSHEQFF
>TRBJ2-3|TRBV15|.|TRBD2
TGTGCCACCAGCAGGGGGGACTGGCGGGAGGCAGATACGCAGTATTTT
CATSRGDWREADTQYF
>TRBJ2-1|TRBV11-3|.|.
TGTGCCAGCAGCTTAGGCGGACACGGAATCCTCGATGAGCAGTTCTTC
CASSLGGHGILDEQFF
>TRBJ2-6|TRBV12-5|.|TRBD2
TGTGCTAGTGGTTTTCAGAGCGGGAGCAACCCTCCTGGGGCCAACGTCCTGACTTTC
CASGFQSGSNPPGANVLTF
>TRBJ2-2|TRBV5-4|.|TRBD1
TGTGCCAGCAGCTGGACAGGGGGCTTGAACACCGGGGAGCTGTTTTTT
CASSWTGGLNTGELFF
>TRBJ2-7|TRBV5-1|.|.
TGCGCCAGCAGCTTGGACAGGGTCTCCTACGAGCAGTACTTC
CASSLDRVSYEQYF
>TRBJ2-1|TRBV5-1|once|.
TGCGCCAGCAGGGGGACTATTGGGGGGCGGGGTTCTAATGAGCAGTTCTTC
CASRGTIGGRGSNEQFF
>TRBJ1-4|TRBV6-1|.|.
TGTGCCAGCAGTGATTTGGGAGGGGAAAAACTGTTTTTT
CASSDLGGEKLFF
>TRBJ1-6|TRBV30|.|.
TGTGCCTGGAGTGTACAGTTCTACAAAGGGGATAATTCACCCCTCCACTTT
CAWSVQFYKGDNSPLHF
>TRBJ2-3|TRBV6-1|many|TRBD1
TGTGCCAGCATCAGACAGGGGGGTACAGATACGCAGTATTTT
CASIRQGGTDTQYF
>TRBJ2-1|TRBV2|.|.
TGTGCCAGCAGTAGCGGACGCGTCAATGAGCAGTTCTTC
CASSSGRVNEQFF